This T cell receptor (beta chain) derives from a study of T cell changes during pregnancy in multiple sclerosis. Clones were read by immunoSEQ multiplex PCR, and TCRdb kept only the in-frame ones, dropping some. The table records approximately 46,000 clones, 75% to 95% of them present only once. After removal of 6 bases from V and 4 bases from J, the junction contained 5 bases not matched to a gene. This CDR3 is 14 amino acids long. Germline values: CDR1 MNHEY, CDR2 SVGAGI. This receptor was obtained from a female donor with multiple sclerosis, enrolled in a pregnancy study. Source: CD8+ T cells from peripheral blood mononuclear cells, taken after pregnancy. The V gene is TRBV6-5, the J gene TRBJ1-5, with 8 positions matching TRBD1. CDR3 residues: CASSAGTGNQPQHF. The CDR3 DNA is TGTGCCAGCAGCGCCGGGACAGGTAATCAGCCCCAGCATTTT.